Below, 18 T cell receptor beta chains from the same sample are listed, as sequenced in a study of Graves' ophthalmopathy and Graves' hyperthyroidism. Amplification targeted the TCR beta CDR3 regions, with RNA transcripts as the source material. After a first-round RT-PCR with HTBI primers, a second-round multiplex PCR was run. MiXCR, run by TCRdb on the multiplex PCR reads, gives a single entry per CDR3 protein. The sample lists about 1.2 million distinct CDR3 sequences; about two fifths were seen once. Source material: peripheral blood or thyroid tissue (not recorded which). Every receptor here comes from an adult man with Graves' hyperthyroidism.

CDR3 nucleotide sequence: TGTGCCAGCAGCTTAGCTGGGACCGCCGTGCCCCAGTACTTC. The encoded protein is CASSLAGTAVPQYF. The genes are TRBV7-9 and TRBJ2-5; D assignment may be TRBD1 or TRBD2 (5 bases each). Looked up from germline, CDR1 is SEHNR and CDR2 is FQNEAQ (reference sequence). The CDR3 sequence is 14 residues long. Between the trimmed V and J ends, which lost 0 bases and 9 bases, there was a span of 14 bases.

The chain has TRBV20-1 and TRBJ2-5; D possibly corresponds to TRBD2 (5 bases). The CDR3 has 12 amino acids. Germline lookup yields CDR1 DFQATT and CDR2 SNEGSKA (reference sequence). Trimming took off 1 base at V and 9 bases at J, with 12 bases between the two ends. In DNA form, the CDR3 reads TGCAGTGCTAGAGCGGGGAATCAGCCCCAGTACTTC. Translating it yields CSARAGNQPQYF.

This clonotype was seen more than once but under ten times. This chain connects TRBV6-5 to TRBJ1-2; 7 bases match TRBD1. The CDR3 covers 16 residues. Per germline, CDR1 MNHEY and CDR2 SVGAGI. The ends lost 4 bases at V and 7 bases at J; junction bases unmatched: 15. The CDR3 sequence: CASSWDRSASGSGYTF. CDR3 DNA: TGTGCCAGCAGTTGGGACAGATCAGCTTCGGGGAGTGGCTACACCTTC.

In this sample, this clonotype turned up many times. The rearrangement joins TRBV4-3 to TRBJ1-1; the D is unclear. With 0 bases removed from V and 9 bases from J, the gap between germline ends came to 14 bases. In germline, CDR1 is LGHNA, CDR2 YSLEER. The length of the CDR3 is 14 residues. Written as DNA, the CDR3 is TGCGCCAGCAGCCAAGATTTAGGATTAATGAAAGCTTTCTTT. Its translation: CASSQDLGLMKAFF.

The rearrangement uses TRBV6-5 and TRBJ1-2; no clear D. The V gene lost 4 bases and the J gene lost 4 bases, with 13 bases spanning the gap. Germline V lookup: CDR1 MNHEY, CDR2 SVGAGI. The CDR3 length is 14 residues. The DNA of the CDR3 is TGTGCCAGCAGTTTCTCTCAGAACCTCTATGGCTACACCTTC. Translation: CASSFSQNLYGYTF.

V gene TRBV12-3 or TRBV12-4 combines with J gene TRBJ2-5; 11 nucleotides agree with TRBD1. The CDR3 is 13 amino acids. The trim removed 5 bases at V and 9 bases at J, leaving 5 bases unmatched. In nucleotides, the CDR3 is TGTGCCAGCAGTCCGGGACAGGGGGAGGCCCAGTACTTC. Translated, it gives CASSPGQGEAQYF.

The chain uses TRBV7-2 and TRBJ1-5; D call uncertain. Trimming pared 5 bases from V and 9 bases from J, leaving 20 bases between. Germline assignment: CDR1 SGHTA and CDR2 FQGNSA. CDR3 length: 15 amino acids. The CDR3 DNA reads TGTGCCAGCAGCCTAGGCGTTACGGGAGCCCGGCCCCAGCATTTT. Residues: CASSLGVTGARPQHF.

This clonotype was seen a handful of times. The chain is built from TRBV11-2 and TRBJ1-5; D may be TRBD1 (6 bases). The CDR3 extends over 15 amino acids. Germline-derived CDR1 and CDR2 are SGHAT and FQNNGV. V lost 6 bases and J 3 bases, leaving 15 bases between the germline ends. CDR3 protein: CASSPAQGLNQPQHF. CDR3 sequence (DNA): TGTGCCAGCAGTCCAGCACAGGGCCTCAATCAGCCCCAGCATTTT.

A note on this clonotype: A read error may produce the germline difference seen at one junction end. The chain uses TRBV7-9 and TRBJ1-1; D might be TRBD1 (6 bases). This CDR3 has 14 amino acids. Germline CDR1 and CDR2: SEHNR and FQNEAQ (reference sequence). CDR3: CASPQGGVNTEAFF. CDR3 nucleotides: TGCGCCAGCCCACAGGGTGGGGTGAACACTGAAGCTTTCTTT.

This clonotype was counted many times. V is TRBV7-9 and J is TRBJ1-1; D uncertain. V shed 5 bases and J shed 4 bases, with 14 bases lying between them. The CDR3 contains 14 residues. CDR1 is SEHNR, CDR2 FQNEAQ, per germline (reference sequence). The CDR3, as DNA: TGTGCCAGCAGCCAAGACCGCGCGGTCACTGAAGCTTTCTTT. As protein: CASSQDRAVTEAFF.

Comment on this clonotype: A much larger clonotype is one base distant, so this may be a read error. The V gene is TRBV7-9, the J gene TRBJ2-5; D is possibly TRBD1 (6 bases). CDR3 length: 15 amino acids. The germline V gene encodes CDR1 SEHNR and CDR2 FQNEAQ (reference sequence). Trimming took 4 bases from V and 0 from J, leaving 12 bases between them. CDR3 nucleotides: TGTGCCAGCAGCTCCCGGACAGAGTACCAAGAGACCCAGTACTTC. Its protein is CASSSRTEYQETQYF. Combining the CDR3 with reference TRBV7-9 and TRBJ2-5 gives the whole variable domain DTGVSQNPRHKITKRGQNVTFRCDPISEHNRLYWYRQTLGQGPEFLTYFQNEAQLEKSRLLSDRFSAERPKGSFSTLEIQRTEQGDSAMYLCASSSRTEYQETQYFGPGTRLLVL.

Many counts were recorded for this clonotype. This chain joins TRBV6-5 and TRBJ1-6, with 9 nucleotides matching TRBD1. This CDR3 region has 15 residues. J gave up 7 bases and V 2 bases, and 3 bases lay outside the gene matches. Germline values: CDR1 MNHEY, CDR2 SVGAGI. CDR3 bases: TGTGCCAGCAGTTACCTTGGACAGGGGAATTCACCCCTCCACTTT. Amino acid sequence: CASSYLGQGNSPLHF.

The rearrangement joins TRBV7-6 to TRBJ2-7; possible D gene TRBD2, 6 bases. CDR1 and CDR2 from the germline V gene are SGHVS and FNYEAQ. The CDR3 is 14 amino acids. The V gene lost 7 bases and the J gene lost 4 bases, with 17 bases spanning the gap. The CDR3 region is CASTAPGVVYEQYF. For the CDR3, the DNA is TGTGCCAGCACCGCCCCGGGGGTGGTTTACGAGCAGTACTTC.

This clonotype was recorded many times. This chain uses TRBV9 with TRBJ1-2, with TRBD1 identical over 10 bases. The CDR3 is 15 residues long. V lost 3 bases and J lost 4; bases outside the gene matches: 6. Germline-derived CDR1 and CDR2 are SGDLS and YYNGEE. This CDR3 is CASSDGTGEPYGYTF. CDR3 sequence (DNA): TGTGCCAGCAGCGACGGGACAGGGGAGCCCTATGGCTACACCTTC. The full variable domain, with the rest looked up from reference TRBV9 and TRBJ1-2, is DSGVTQTPKHLITATGQRVTLRCSPRSGDLSVYWYQQSLDQGLQFLIQYYNGEERAKGNILERFSAQQFPDLHSELNLSSLELGDSALYFCASSDGTGEPYGYTFGSGTRLTVV.

The sample holds many counts of this clonotype. The rearrangement links TRBV20-1 to TRBJ2-5; 7 bases map to TRBD2. Trimming at V came to 4 bases and at J to 5 bases, leaving 13 bases not matched to a gene. The CDR3 length is 15 residues. CDR1 is DFQATT and CDR2 is SNEGSKA in the germline V gene (reference sequence). This CDR3 is CSATAGTTKGETQYF. The CDR3 nucleotides are TGCAGTGCTACGGCCGGGACTACCAAAGGCGAGACCCAGTACTTC.

The chain carries TRBV5-1 and TRBJ1-1; 7 bases align to TRBD1. This CDR3 region has 13 residues. The trim removed 4 bases at V and 5 bases at J, leaving 5 bases unmatched. In germline, CDR1 is SGHRS, CDR2 YFSETQ. CDR3 nucleotides: TGCGCCAGCAGCCGGGACAGTAGGACTGAAGCTTTCTTT. Its protein product is CASSRDSRTEAFF.

The genes are TRBV29-1 and TRBJ1-3; the D gene is possibly TRBD1 (5 bases). The V end was cut by 4 bases, the J end by 0 bases, with 16 bases between. The CDR3 is 16 residues long. CDR1 is SQVTM and CDR2 is ANQGSEA in the germline V gene. This CDR3 reads CSVGARGTSSGNTIYF. Here the CDR3 DNA reads TGCAGCGTTGGGGCAAGGGGAACGAGCTCTGGAAACACCATATATTTT.

This clonotype was observed at least ten times. The rearrangement joins TRBV7-6 to TRBJ2-7, with 7 bases matching TRBD1. This CDR3 is built from 14 residues. Per the germline V gene, CDR1 is SGHVS and CDR2 is FNYEAQ. V gave up 6 bases and J gave up 0 bases; unmatched junction bases: 5. The CDR3 here is CASSLGQNSYEQYF. The DNA of the CDR3 is TGTGCCAGCAGTTTGGGACAGAACTCCTACGAGCAGTACTTC.